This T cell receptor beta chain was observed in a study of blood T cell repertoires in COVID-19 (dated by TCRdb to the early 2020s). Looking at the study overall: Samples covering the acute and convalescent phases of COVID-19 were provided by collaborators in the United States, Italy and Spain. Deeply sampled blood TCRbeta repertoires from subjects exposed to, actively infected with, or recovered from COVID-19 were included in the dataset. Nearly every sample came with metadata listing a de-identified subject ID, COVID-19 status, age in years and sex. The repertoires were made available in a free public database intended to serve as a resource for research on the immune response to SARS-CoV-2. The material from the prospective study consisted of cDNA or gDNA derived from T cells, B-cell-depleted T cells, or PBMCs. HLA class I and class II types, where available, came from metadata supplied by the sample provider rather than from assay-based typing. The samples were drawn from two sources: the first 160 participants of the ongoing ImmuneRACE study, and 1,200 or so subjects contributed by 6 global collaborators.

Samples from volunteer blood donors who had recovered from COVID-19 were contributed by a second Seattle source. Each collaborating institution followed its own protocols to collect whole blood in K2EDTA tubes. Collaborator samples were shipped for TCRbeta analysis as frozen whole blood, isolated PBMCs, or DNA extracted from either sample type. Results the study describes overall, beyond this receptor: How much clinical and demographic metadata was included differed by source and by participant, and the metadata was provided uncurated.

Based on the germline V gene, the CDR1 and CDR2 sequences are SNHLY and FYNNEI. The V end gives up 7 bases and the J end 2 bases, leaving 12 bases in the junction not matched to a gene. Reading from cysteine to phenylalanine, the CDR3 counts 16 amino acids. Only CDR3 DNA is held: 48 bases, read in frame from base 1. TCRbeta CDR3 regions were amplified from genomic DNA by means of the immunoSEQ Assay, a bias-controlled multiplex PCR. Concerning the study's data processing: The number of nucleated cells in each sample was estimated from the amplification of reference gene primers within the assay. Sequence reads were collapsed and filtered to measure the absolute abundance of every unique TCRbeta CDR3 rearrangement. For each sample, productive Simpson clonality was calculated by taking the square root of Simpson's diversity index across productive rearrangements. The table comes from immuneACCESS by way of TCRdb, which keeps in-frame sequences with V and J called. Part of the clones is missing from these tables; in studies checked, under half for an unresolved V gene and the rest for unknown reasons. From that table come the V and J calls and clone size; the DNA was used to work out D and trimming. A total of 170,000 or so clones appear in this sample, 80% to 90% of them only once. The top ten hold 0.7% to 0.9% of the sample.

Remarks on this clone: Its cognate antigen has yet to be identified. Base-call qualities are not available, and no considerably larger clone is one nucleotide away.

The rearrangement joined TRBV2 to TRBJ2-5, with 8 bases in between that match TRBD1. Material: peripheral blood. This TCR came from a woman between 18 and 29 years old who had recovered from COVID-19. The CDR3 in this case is CASIDMTGERQETQYF. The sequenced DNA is TGTGCCAGCATTGACATGACAGGGGAAAGACAAGAGACCCAGTACTTC.